This entry lists 30 T cell receptor beta chains sequenced from one sample in a study of PD-1 blockade in classical Hodgkin lymphoma. Method: immunoSEQ multiplex PCR; TCRdb's copy keeps in-frame clones and lacks some. Altogether more than 9,500 clones are present, 70% to 90% being singletons, with the ten largest covering 35% to 40%. The time point denotes: cycle 4 day 1 (C4D1), after 6 weeks of nivolumab. All trial patients relapsed after autologous stem cell transplantation. Thawed PBMCs were subjected to magnetic negative selection, which yielded isolated CD8+ T cells. The source material was CD8+ T cells from blood, sampled before the fourth cycle of nivolumab. These receptor sequences come from a human donor with classical Hodgkin lymphoma. The donor label of this sample is uncertain.

The chain has TRBV25-1 and TRBJ1-1, with D possibly TRBD1 on 5 matching bases. V shed 5 bases and J shed 6 bases, with 19 bases lying between them. The CDR3 sequence is 15 residues long. Germline CDR1 is MGHDK and CDR2 is SYGVNS. The CDR3 DNA follows: TGTGCCAGCAGTCCCTGGGGGGTCACAGACGCTGAAGCTTTCTTT. Its protein is CASSPWGVTDAEAFF.

The chain has TRBV30 and TRBJ2-7; either TRBD1 or TRBD2 may supply D (5 bases each). The germline V gene encodes CDR1 GTSNPN and CDR2 SVGIG (reference sequence). V was shortened by 2 bases and J by 9 bases, with 14 bases between the two germline ends. The CDR3 totals 12 residues. The CDR3 protein is CAWSPGGQRQYF. The CDR3 DNA follows: TGTGCCTGGAGTCCCGGAGGACAACGGCAGTACTTC.

The chain uses TRBV11-2 and TRBJ2-7, with 10 positions matching TRBD2. The V and J ends lost 1 base and 4 bases, in that order; junction bases with no gene match: 10. The CDR3 runs 17 residues. The germline V gene encodes CDR1 SGHAT and CDR2 FQNNGV. Here the CDR3 reads CASSLVPASGSVYEQYF. The CDR3 nucleotides read TGTGCCAGCAGCTTAGTCCCAGCTAGCGGGAGTGTGTACGAGCAGTACTTC. Using reference TRBV11-2 and TRBJ2-7 for the parts outside the CDR3, the full variable domain is EAGVAQSPRYKIIEKRQSVAFWCNPISGHATLYWYQQILGQGPKLLIQFQNNGVVDDSQLPKDRFSAERLKGVDSTLKIQPAKLEDSAVYLCASSLVPASGSVYEQYFGPGTRLTVT.

This clone was recorded once. The chain uses TRBV5-3 and TRBJ1-2; a weak D match, TRBD1 (6 bases). TRBV5-3 is noted as an ORF with a role that remains uncertain. The CDR3 runs to 16 residues. V dropped 6 bases and J dropped 6 bases, with 24 bases sitting between them. As DNA, the CDR3 is TGTGCCAGAAACAGGGAGTTACGAAACAAAGGAGATGGCTACACCTTC. Translating gives CARNRELRNKGDGYTF.

J is TRBJ1-5 and V is TRBV19; D possibly corresponds to TRBD1 (5 bases). Trimming left V 6 bases short and J 2 bases short, with 17 bases between. The CDR3 has 16 residues. Germline CDR1 reads LNHDA; CDR2 reads SQIVND (reference sequence). CDR3: CASRRWGSRGNQPQHF. CDR3 coding DNA: TGTGCCAGTAGACGTTGGGGAAGCAGGGGCAATCAGCCCCAGCATTTT.

The chain has TRBV4-1 and TRBJ2-3, with TRBD2 identical over 8 bases. This CDR3 region has 15 residues. Trimming cost V 0 bases and J 4 bases; bases outside gene matches: 3. The germline V gene has CDR1 MGHRA and CDR2 YSYEKL. The CDR3 is CASSQDGLAADTQYF. In DNA form, the CDR3 reads TGCGCCAGCAGCCAAGATGGACTAGCAGCAGATACGCAGTATTTT.

The chain has TRBV19 and TRBJ2-7; D remains unclear. Germline V gene data show CDR1 as LNHDA and CDR2 as SQIVND (reference sequence). V was pared by 3 bases and J by 3 bases, with 12 bases between. This CDR3 comprises 14 residues. The CDR3 coding sequence is TGTGCCAGTAGTATTGACACGATGAGCTACGAGCAGTACTTC. Translated: CASSIDTMSYEQYF.

This clone was recorded only once. The V call is TRBV6-5, the J call TRBJ2-7, with D possibly matching TRBD2 (7 bases). The V end lost 5 bases, the J end lost 1 base, and 15 bases lay between the germline ends. The CDR3 is 15 residues long. Germline V gives CDR1 MNHEY, CDR2 SVGAGI. The CDR3 bases are TGTGCCAGCAGTGGACTAGGGGGAGGGTCCTACGAGCAGTACTTC. It specifies CASSGLGGGSYEQYF.

In this sample, this clone turned up once. This chain uses TRBV19 with TRBJ1-2, with D unresolved. Germline-derived CDR1 and CDR2 are LNHDA and SQIVND (reference sequence). The CDR3 consists of 12 residues. V was clipped by 3 bases and J by 6 bases, with 8 bases between them. The CDR3 loop reads CASSMGGNGYTF. The CDR3 nucleotides read TGTGCCAGTAGTATGGGTGGGAATGGCTACACCTTC.

The rearrangement links TRBV14 to TRBJ2-7; 10 positions agree with TRBD1. V trimming: 2 bases; J trimming: 2 bases; junction bases outside the gene matches: 18. The CDR3 totals 20 residues. Germline V gene data show CDR1 as SGHDN and CDR2 as FVKESK. This CDR3 reads CASSQYPSGQGSSGTYEQYF. The CDR3 DNA reads as TGTGCCAGCAGCCAATACCCATCGGGACAGGGGTCCTCTGGGACCTACGAGCAGTACTTC.

CDR3 protein: CASSFVAGSTGELFF. CDR3 sequence (DNA): TGTGCCAGCAGCTTTGTAGCGGGAAGCACCGGGGAGCTGTTTTTT. The chain carries TRBV7-9 and TRBJ2-2, with 8 bases identical to TRBD2. Germline CDR1 and CDR2: SEHNR and FQNEAQ (reference sequence). The CDR3 covers 15 residues. The J segment lost 4 bases and the V segment lost 3 bases, leaving 4 bases of the junction unmatched.

Points on this clone: At one end the junction does not follow the germline gene, possibly because of a read error. The chain links TRBV5-3 to TRBJ2-5; D call uncertain. TRBV5-3 is classed as an ORF, of uncertain function. The CDR3 contains 15 residues. The CDR3 nucleotides read TGTGCCAGCAGCTTCGGGTCTTGGTACCAAGAGACCCAGTACTTC. Its protein is CASSFGSWYQETQYF.

This CDR3 is CASSSPRLDRPVPYNEQFF. Written as DNA, the CDR3 is TGTGCCAGCAGCTCACCCCGCCTGGACAGGCCCGTCCCCTACAATGAGCAGTTCTTC. The J gene is TRBJ2-1, the V gene TRBV13, with 7 bases that match TRBD1. Germline trimming cut 4 bases from V and 2 bases from J; bases unmatched to any gene: 17. CDR1 PRHDT and CDR2 FYEKMQ come from the germline V gene (reference sequence). The CDR3 extends over 19 amino acids.

This clone was detected only a few times. The chain links TRBV4-3 to TRBJ2-7; D ambiguous. This CDR3 comprises 14 residues. Germline V CDR1 and CDR2: LGHNA, YSLEER. Trimming pared 0 bases from V and 7 bases from J, leaving 13 bases between. Written as DNA, the CDR3 is TGCGCCAGCAGCCAAGACTCAGGAGTAGGAGAGCAGTACTTC. This encodes CASSQDSGVGEQYF.

The chain carries TRBV6-5 and TRBJ1-2; TRBD1 might be the D (5 bases). The CDR3 sequence is 15 residues long. V lost 2 bases and J lost 6, with 16 bases in between. Germline V CDR1 and CDR2: MNHEY, SVGAGI. CDR3 region: CASSYDGGSVDGYTF. The DNA for the CDR3 is TGTGCCAGCAGTTACGATGGGGGATCGGTGGATGGCTACACCTTC.

The chain couples TRBV5-6 to TRBJ1-2; D uncertain. V shed 0 bases and J shed 0 bases, with 3 bases lying between them. CDR1 SGHDT and CDR2 YYEEEE come from the germline V gene. This CDR3 comprises 13 residues. DNA for the CDR3: TGTGCCAGCAGCTTGGATGCTAACTATGGCTACACCTTC. Amino acid sequence: CASSLDANYGYTF.

The chain uses TRBV6-4 and TRBJ2-3, with D possibly being TRBD2 (7 bases). This CDR3 has 16 amino acids. Germline CDR1 MRHNA, CDR2 SNTAGT. V shed 2 bases and J shed 5 bases, with 17 bases lying between them. CDR3 sequence reads: CASSDGQGGGEDTQYF. DNA of the CDR3: TGTGCCAGCAGTGACGGGCAGGGAGGGGGAGAAGATACGCAGTATTTT.

The rearrangement joins TRBV4-1 to TRBJ2-5; TRBD2 matches 10 bases. The germline gives CDR1 MGHRA, CDR2 YSYEKL. With 4 bases clipped from V and 4 bases from J, the junction kept 0 bases outside the gene matches. The CDR3 has 13 residues. Here the CDR3 DNA reads TGCGCCAGCAGCCGGACTAGCGGAGAGACCCAGTACTTC. Encoded protein: CASSRTSGETQYF.

V gene TRBV19 combines with J gene TRBJ2-7; TRBD1 agrees at 9 bases. The CDR3 is made up of 14 amino acids. Germline loops: CDR1 LNHDA, CDR2 SQIVND (reference sequence). Trimming at V came to 6 bases and at J to 5 bases, leaving 8 bases not matched to a gene. The CDR3 loop reads CASRGKDRGHEQYF. CDR3 DNA: TGTGCCAGTAGAGGGAAGGACAGGGGTCACGAGCAGTACTTC. Drawing the rest from reference TRBV19 and TRBJ2-7, the complete variable domain is DGGITQSPKYLFRKEGQNVTLSCEQNLNHDAMYWYRQDPGQGLRLIYYSQIVNDFQKGDIAEGYSVSREKKESFPLTVTSAQKNPTAFYLCASRGKDRGHEQYFGPGTRLTVT.

The chain couples TRBV7-2 to TRBJ2-7; D remains ambiguous. Germline V lookup: CDR1 SGHTA, CDR2 FQGNSA. The ends were cut back, 4 bases at V and 6 bases at J, with 16 bases in the middle. This CDR3 is built from 14 residues. CDR3 in amino acids: CASSWDRVFSEQYF. The CDR3 DNA reads TGTGCCAGCAGCTGGGATAGGGTCTTCAGCGAGCAGTACTTC.

This chain uses TRBV10-2 with TRBJ2-3; 7 bases are shared with TRBD2. CDR3 length: 15 amino acids. V shed 2 bases, J shed 5 bases, and the junction held 7 bases outside the gene matches. Germline CDR1 is WSHSY and CDR2 is SAAADI. CDR3 DNA sequence: TGCGCCAGCAGTGAGAGGGCGGGAGTAGGAGATACGCAGTATTTT. Translating gives CASSERAGVGDTQYF.

The gene calls are TRBV27 and TRBJ2-7; 7 positions match TRBD1. The CDR3 contains 15 residues. Germline lookup yields CDR1 MNHEY and CDR2 SMNVEV (reference sequence). V gave up 3 bases and J gave up 1 base; unmatched junction bases: 6. The CDR3 loop is CASSLTGSFSYEQYF. The CDR3 DNA follows: TGTGCCAGCAGTTTGACAGGGTCGTTTTCCTACGAGCAGTACTTC.

The chain uses TRBV11-1 and TRBJ2-7; tentatively, D is TRBD2 (5 bases). The CDR3 is 13 amino acids. Germline V gene lookup returns CDR1 SGHAT and CDR2 FQDESV (reference sequence). Trimming left V 5 bases short and J 4 bases short, with 12 bases between. The CDR3 reads CASSPDLTYEQYF. CDR3 nucleotide sequence: TGTGCCAGCAGCCCGGACTTGACTTACGAGCAGTACTTC.

The chain is built from TRBV20-1 and TRBJ2-1, with unresolved D. Deletions cut 0 bases from V and 13 bases from J, with 10 bases between. The CDR3 contains 11 residues. Germline-derived CDR1 and CDR2 are DFQATT and SNEGSKA (reference sequence). CDR3 sequence: CSARDYQLQFF. Written as DNA, the CDR3 is TGCAGTGCTAGAGATTACCAGTTACAGTTCTTC.

The V call is TRBV7-9, the J call TRBJ1-3; D is unresolved. The germline gives CDR1 SEHNR, CDR2 FQNEAQ (reference sequence). The CDR3 covers 16 residues. The V end lost 5 bases, the J end lost 2 bases, and 16 bases lay between the germline ends. CDR3 sequence: CASSPTLPVPGNTIYF. The CDR3 region has the DNA TGTGCCAGCAGCCCCACTTTACCTGTCCCTGGAAACACCATATATTTT.

There are a few counts of this clone. DNA for the CDR3: TGTGCCAGCAGTTTCTCCGGAAGCGGCACGTACAATGAGCAGTTCTTC. This translates into CASSFSGSGTYNEQFF. This chain connects TRBV27 to TRBJ2-1, with D perhaps matching TRBD2 (5 bases). There are 16 residues in the CDR3. V dropped 3 bases and J dropped 4 bases, with 16 bases sitting between them. CDR1 and CDR2 (germline): MNHEY, SMNVEV (reference sequence).

The gene calls are TRBV27 and TRBJ2-7; a possible D gene is TRBD2 (6 bases). The V and J ends lost 5 bases and 3 bases respectively, with 14 bases between them. Germline loops: CDR1 MNHEY, CDR2 SMNVEV (reference sequence). CDR3 length: 14 amino acids. For the CDR3, the DNA is TGTGCCAGCAGTCACCGTGGGACTGGCTACGAGCAGTACTTC. This encodes CASSHRGTGYEQYF.

The V and J genes are TRBV19 and TRBJ2-7; 13 bases match TRBD2. The germline CDR1 and CDR2 sequences are LNHDA and SQIVND (reference sequence). The V and J ends lost 5 bases and 2 bases, in that order; junction bases with no gene match: 15. The CDR3 length is 19 residues. The DNA for the CDR3 is TGTGCCAGTAGTTCCTCTCACCCCGAGACTAGCGGGAGGCCCTACGAGCAGTACTTC. This codes for CASSSSHPETSGRPYEQYF.

This chain links TRBV28 with TRBJ1-5; TRBD1 is a possible D gene (5 bases). CDR1 is MDHEN and CDR2 is SYDVKM in the germline V gene. The CDR3 covers 17 residues. Trimming took 4 bases from V and 1 from J, leaving 17 bases between them. The CDR3 DNA follows: TGTGCCAGCAGTTCGCCGACCGGGACCAGAAGCAATCAGCCCCAGCATTTT. Its protein product is CASSSPTGTRSNQPQHF. The full variable domain, rest sourced from reference TRBV28 and TRBJ1-5, is DVKVTQSSRYLVKRTGEKVFLECVQDMDHENMFWYRQDPGLGLRLIYFSYDVKMKEKGDIPEGYSVSREKKERFSLILESASTNQTSMYLCASSSPTGTRSNQPQHFGDGTRLSIL.

This clone was observed a handful of times. Other nucleotide sequences in the sample specify the same CDR3. The gene calls are TRBV19 and TRBJ2-1; D uncertain. Trimming removed 0 bases at V and 4 bases at J, with 4 bases between. This CDR3 has 13 residues. Germline CDR1 and CDR2: LNHDA and SQIVND (reference sequence). CDR3 sequence: CASSIDIYNEQFF. CDR3 bases: TGTGCCAGTAGTATAGACATATACAATGAGCAGTTCTTC.